The sequence of this T cell receptor beta chain was determined in a study of chemoradiotherapy in HPV16-positive cancers. Study-level points and caveats: Candidate HPV-specific clones and E7-related TCR motifs grew in tumor during treatment.

In germline, CDR1 is GTSNPN, CDR2 SVGIG (reference sequence). The CDR3 is 14 amino acids. J lost 0 bases, V lost 6 bases, and 4 bases had no gene match. The sample holds a few counts of this clone. Its target is unknown. Repertoires were generated with immunoSEQ multiplex PCR, while TCRdb's copy carries only in-frame clones and drops some. The repertoire holds 2,100 or so clones, with about 79% as singletons. V gene TRBV30 combines with J gene TRBJ2-2, with TRBD1 matching 7 bases. The material sequenced was tumor tissue, taken from a patient who underwent chemoradiotherapy. The origin of this receptor is a human donor with HPV-associated anogenital cancer. CDR3 coding DNA: TGTGCCTGTCCGGGGACAGCGAACACCGGGGAGCTGTTTTTT. Protein product: CACPGTANTGELFF.